This TCR beta chain was recovered during a study of vaccination and CD4 T cells after COVID-19. A remark on this clonotype: What it binds is not known.

Study results and caveats: Only post-vaccination samples contained a median approximately 85% of the reactive clones in convalescent patients.

The CDR3 totals 15 residues. Per the germline V gene, CDR1 is MNHEY and CDR2 is SMNVEV (reference sequence). Trimming left V 5 bases short and J 7 bases short, with 18 bases between. The Oncomine TCR Beta short-read assay generated sequence data from the DNA of cultured CD4+ T cells. TCRdb itself ran the PCR reads through MiXCR, one entry per CDR3 protein. Here the sample spans 5,000 to 7,000 distinct CDR3 sequences, 60% to 80% being singletons. The treatment is: roughly ten-day PBMC culture with coronavirus spike peptide pools or control peptides (ViraFEST assay). Gathered ahead of the COVID-19 pandemic (2011-2018) were the CD4+ T cells of the unexposed donor. Wells contained around 1.8 million PBMCs each, and these were cultured with 10 IU/ml IL-2 and 9 to 10 ug/ml peptide pools.

The TCR sequence derives from a human donor in good health. Input material: CD4+ T cells from blood, cultured in vitro. This sequence joins TRBV27 and TRBJ1-5; D perhaps matches TRBD1 (5 bases). The CDR3 protein is CASSAGTGRGQPQHF. The DNA for the CDR3 is TGTGCCAGCAGTGCGGGAACGGGACGTGGCCAGCCCCAGCATTTT.